These T cell receptor beta chains were read from a single sample in a study of breast tumors, draining lymph nodes, adjacent tissues. TCRdb recomputed calls from the multiplex PCR reads with MiXCR, one row per CDR3 protein. The repertoire includes around 290,000 distinct CDR3 sequences, 30% of them detected once, and 0.85% to 1.2% sits in the top ten. The material sequenced was axillary lymph node tissue. The receptors were gathered from a female donor with breast cancer. Some clones in this sample may be carry-over from other donors' samples. Both conserved end residues are part of each CDR3. Each record gives: D gene, J gene, CDR3 length, clone size, V gene, CDR3 DNA, CDR3 protein. The D gene is left open where the match is weak. Some rows have no size entry. The others give once, few or many, or a class for an expanded clone.

-	TRBJ1-4	15	many	TRBV10-3	TGTGCCATCAGTCGAGATAGGACAACTAATGAAAAACTGTTTTTT	CAISRDRTTNEKLFF
TRBD2	TRBJ2-1	18	-	TRBV12-3/TRBV12-4	TGTGCCAGCAATCTACAGGGGCCGGGACTAGCGGGAGTTTATGAGCAGTCCTTC	CASNLQGPGLAGVYEQSF
-	TRBJ1-2	14	few	TRBV28	TGTGCCAGCAGTTCCCCTGACAGACCCTATGGCTACACCTTC	CASSSPDRPYGYTF
-	TRBJ2-7	14	many	TRBV19	TGTGCCAGTAGTATAGACCCCGTGTGGGGCGAGCAGTACTTC	CASSIDPVWGEQYF
TRBD2	TRBJ2-3	19	many	TRBV7-9	TGTGCCAGCAGCTTTAAGACTAGCGGGAGAGTGGACGGCACAGATACGCAGTATTTT	CASSFKTSGRVDGTDTQYF
TRBD2	TRBJ2-3	15	-	TRBV7-2	TGTGCCAGCAGCCTAAGCGGGGGCCTCACACATACGCAGTATTTC	CASSLSGGLTHTQYF
-	TRBJ2-5	13	many	TRBV12-3/TRBV12-4	TGTGCCAGCAGTCCCTCAGGAGAAGAGACCCAGTACTTC	CASSPSGEETQYF
TRBD1	TRBJ1-6	15	many	TRBV30	TGTGCCTGGAGTCCAGGGTCAGGGGGTAATTCACCCCTCCACTTT	CAWSPGSGGNSPLHF
-	TRBJ2-2	14	many	TRBV7-2	TGTGCCAGCAGCTATTCCTACAACACCGGGGAGCTGTTTTTT	CASSYSYNTGELFF
TRBD1	TRBJ2-7	15	many	TRBV7-9	TGTGCCAGCAGCTTGAGACAGGGGAAAGCCTACGAGCAGTACTTC	CASSLRQGKAYEQYF
-	TRBJ2-5	12	many	TRBV11-2	TGTGCCAGCAGCTTAGAGGGGCAGACCCAGTACTTC	CASSLEGQTQYF
TRBD2	TRBJ2-7	14	-	TRBV2	TGTGCCAGCAGTGGTGGTAGCGGGAGCTACGAGCAGTGCTTC	CASSGGSGSYEQCF
-	TRBJ1-2	13	many	TRBV6-1	TGTGCCAGCCGGCCTGGAAAACTCTATGGCTACACCTTC	CASRPGKLYGYTF
-	TRBJ1-4	11	many	TRBV10-3	TGTGCCATCAGTGGGGGGGAGGAACTGTTTTTT	CAISGGEELFF
TRBD2	TRBJ2-5	13	few	TRBV4-2	TGTGCCAGCGGGGGGGGGGTGGGGGAGACCCAGTACTTC	CASGGGVGETQYF
-	TRBJ2-1	13	-	TRBV7-6	TGTGCCAGCAGCCAACAGGGGGGGTATGAGCAGTTCTTC	CASSQQGGYEQFF
TRBD2	TRBJ2-7	15	many	TRBV12-3/TRBV12-4	TGTGCCAGCAGTTTCGCTAGCGGGAGGTCCTACGAGCAGTACTTC	CASSFASGRSYEQYF
-	TRBJ2-7	16	many	TRBV5-1	TGCGCCAGCAGCTTGGGTCGAATGGGGGGAGCCTACGAGCAGTACTTC	CASSLGRMGGAYEQYF
-	TRBJ2-5	13	many	TRBV5-8	TGTGCCAGCAGCCCCGAGGTGCGAGAGACCCAGTACTTC	CASSPEVRETQYF
-	TRBJ2-7	15	-	TRBV2	TGTGCCAGCAGCCTAGTGGGGACGGGCCCCTACGAGCAGTACTTC	CASSLVGTGPYEQYF
TRBD2	TRBJ2-2	14	many	TRBV19	TGTGCCAGTAGTCTCGCCGGACTAGCCGGGGAGCTGTTTTTT	CASSLAGLAGELFF
-	TRBJ2-7	15	many	TRBV7-2	TGTGCCAGCAGCTTAGTATCTAGCGCATCCTACGAGCAGTACTTC	CASSLVSSASYEQYF
TRBD2	TRBJ2-3	14	many	TRBV12-3/TRBV12-4	TGTGCCAGCACCCAGCGGGAGTGGATGGATACGCAGTATTTT	CASTQREWMDTQYF
-	TRBJ1-2	13	many	TRBV6-5	TGTGCCAGCAGTTACTCAGGGATCTATGGCTACACCTTC	CASSYSGIYGYTF
-	TRBJ1-5	12	many	TRBV6-2/TRBV6-3	TGTGCCAGCAGGGACGGCAATCAGCCCCAGCATTTT	CASRDGNQPQHF
TRBD2	TRBJ2-5	13	many	TRBV7-2	TGTGCCAGCAGCTTCCTAGCGGAAGAGACCCAGTACTTC	CASSFLAEETQYF
-	TRBJ1-2	12	many	TRBV5-6	TGTGCCAGCAGCTTGCCCCGGTATGGCTACACCTTC	CASSLPRYGYTF
-	TRBJ2-6	16	many	TRBV2	TGTGCCAGCACAGGCAGCCGGGGGTCTGGGGCCAACGTCCTGACTTTC	CASTGSRGSGANVLTF
-	TRBJ2-5	14	many	TRBV7-9	TGTGCCAGCAGCTTAGCAGGGTGGAATGAGACCCAGTACTTC	CASSLAGWNETQYF
TRBD1	TRBJ1-3	16	few	TRBV18	TGTGCCAGCTCGATTCAACAGGGGGCGAGTGGAAACACCATATATTTT	CASSIQQGASGNTIYF
TRBD2	TRBJ2-3	17	once	TRBV7-2	TGTGCCAGCAGCTACTGGACTAGCGGGAGGGCATCGGGTACGCAGTATTTT	CASSYWTSGRASGTQYF
TRBD2	TRBJ2-1	14	-	TRBV27	TGTGCCAGCAGGGGACTAGGTTCCTACAATGAGCAGTTCTTC	CASRGLGSYNEQFF
-	TRBJ1-1	13	few	TRBV5-1	TGCGCCAGCGGCCTCGATGTGGACACTGAAGCTTTCTTT	CASGLDVDTEAFF
-	TRBJ1-4	10	many	TRBV19	TGTGCCAGTCATATTGAAAAACTGTTTTTT	CASHIEKLFF
-	TRBJ2-7	12	-	TRBV28	TGTGCCAGCCTGGGAATAGCTGGGGAGCAGTACTTC	CASLGIAGEQYF
-	TRBJ2-3	16	many	TRBV7-8	TGTGCCAGCAGCCGCTCCGGGACTCCAGACACAGATACGCAGTATTTT	CASSRSGTPDTDTQYF
-	TRBJ2-3	13	many	TRBV9	TGTGCCAGCAGCTCATCAAACACAGATACGCAGTATTTT	CASSSSNTDTQYF